This T cell receptor (beta chain) was profiled in a study of graft-versus-host responses after intestinal transplantation (dated by TCRdb to the early 2020s). A note on the overall study: Recipients received multivisceral, liver-intestinal, or isolated intestinal transplants. Every recipient was given anti-thymocyte globulin induction, then maintenance tacrolimus and steroids for roughly 3 years. After intestinal transplantation, graft-versus-host and host-versus-graft alloreactive T cell clones in the graft, circulation and bone marrow were tracked using bulk TCR-beta CDR3 sequencing. Alloreactive clones were identified by sequencing pre-transplant mixed lymphocyte reaction products and comparing them with unstimulated pre-transplant donor and recipient T cells. Of the roughly 23 intestinal transplant recipients enrolled in the cohort, one of whom was a retransplant, a few patients without pretransplant specimens were excluded. Donor T cell macrochimerism was defined as a peak of at least 4% donor T cells among recipient peripheral blood mononuclear cells. Samples from a few later patients were sequenced in-house on an Illumina MiSeq with MiXCR processing rather than by the commercial service. Paper-wide results and their limitations: The relatively low number and heterogeneity of intestinal transplant patients limited the conclusions. GvH clones were detected in recipient bone marrow, and some appeared earlier in ileal mucosa or blood, consistent with an intestinal mucosal origin. In the allografts of patients with donor T cell macrochimerism, GvH to HvG T cell clonal ratios were high. Early after transplant, peak levels of circulating GvH clones were found to be associated with declines in HvG clones.

The time point label for this specimen denotes: cells obtained before transplantation from donor or recipient. CD3+CD4+ and CD3+CD8+ populations were FACS-sorted from unstimulated pre-transplant donor and recipient cells taken from spleen or lymph nodes. Of note for this clone: The specificity of this receptor is unknown. There are no base qualities to consult, and no much larger clone falls within one base.

Library preparation used the immunoSEQ multiplex PCR assay. For most patients, genomic DNA was isolated using the Qiagen DNeasy Blood and Tissue Kit and was shipped frozen to Adaptive Biotechnologies for TCR sequencing. For most patients, genomic DNA was subjected to high-throughput TCR-beta CDR3 sequencing by Adaptive Biotechnologies. For the original study's pipeline: Adaptive's ImmunoSEQ software was the source of the TCR sequencing data for 15 to 20 patients, while a few other patients were processed with MiXCR and VDJtools. CD4 versus CD8 sorting errors were corrected by removing sequences found in both subsets at a frequency ratio below 5:1. CDR3 nucleotide sequences shared by donor and recipient were removed because the origin of these sequences could not be assigned. To count as alloreactive, a clone needed at least 2-fold expansion over unstimulated cells and a minimum CFSE-low frequency of 0.002% (template counts) or 0.001% (read counts). Clones detected in sequenced pre-transplant spleen, lymph node, or MLR CFSE-low populations of the donor or recipient were defined as mappable. The cumulative frequency of alloreactive clones was calculated as a percentage of all sequences, weighted by copy number. TCRdb stores this immuneACCESS table with in-frame sequences only. Part of the clones is absent; in the studies checked, under half of the shortfall reflects unresolved V genes, and no reason is known for the rest. Clone size and V and J calls were adopted from that table, with D and trimming inferred from the DNA. The sample has about 88,000 clones on record, about 95% of them singletons. Jointly, the top ten make up more than 0.15% of the sample.

The CDR3 covers 14 residues, taking in both the cysteine and the phenylalanine. Only the CDR3 DNA stays, 42 bases, in frame from base 1. Based on the germline V gene, the CDR1 and CDR2 sequences are MDHEN and SYDVKM. V and J are trimmed by 5 bases and 7 bases, and the gene matches miss 10 bases of the junction. The receptor was derived from a human donor who was the organ donor for an intestinal transplant. Rearrangement joined TRBV28 to TRBJ1-1; TRBD1 agrees with 7 junctional bases. Specimen: unstimulated CD4+ T cells sorted from spleen or lymph node cells, collected before transplant. The nucleotides read TGTGCCAGCAGTGCGGAACAGGGGAGTTATGAAGCTTTCTTT. It is translated as CASSAEQGSYEAFF.